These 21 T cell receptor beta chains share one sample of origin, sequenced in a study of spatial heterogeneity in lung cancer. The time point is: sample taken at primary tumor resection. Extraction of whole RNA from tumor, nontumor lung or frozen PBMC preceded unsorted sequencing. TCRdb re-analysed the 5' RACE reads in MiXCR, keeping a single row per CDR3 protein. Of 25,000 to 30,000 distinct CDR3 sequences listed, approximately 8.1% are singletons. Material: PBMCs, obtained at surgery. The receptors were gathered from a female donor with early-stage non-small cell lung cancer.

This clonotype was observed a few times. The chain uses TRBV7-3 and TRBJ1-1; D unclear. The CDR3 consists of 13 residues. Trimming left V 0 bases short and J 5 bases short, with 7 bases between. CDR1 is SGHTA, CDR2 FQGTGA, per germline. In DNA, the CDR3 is TGTGCCAGCAGCTTAACTCCCTTGACTGAAGCTTTCTTT. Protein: CASSLTPLTEAFF.

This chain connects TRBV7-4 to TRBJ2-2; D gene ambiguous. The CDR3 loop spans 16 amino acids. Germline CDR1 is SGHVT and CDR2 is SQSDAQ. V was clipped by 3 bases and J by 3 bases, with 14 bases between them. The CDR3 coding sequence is TGTGCCAGCAGCTTCAGAACACAATGCCACACCGGGGAGCTGTTTTTT. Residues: CASSFRTQCHTGELFF.

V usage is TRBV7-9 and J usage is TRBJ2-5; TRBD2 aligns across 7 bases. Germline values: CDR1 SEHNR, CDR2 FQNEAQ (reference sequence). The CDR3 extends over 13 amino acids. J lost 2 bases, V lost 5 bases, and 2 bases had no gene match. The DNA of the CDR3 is TGTGCCAGCAGCCGGACTAGTCAAGAGACCCAGTACTTC. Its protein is CASSRTSQETQYF.

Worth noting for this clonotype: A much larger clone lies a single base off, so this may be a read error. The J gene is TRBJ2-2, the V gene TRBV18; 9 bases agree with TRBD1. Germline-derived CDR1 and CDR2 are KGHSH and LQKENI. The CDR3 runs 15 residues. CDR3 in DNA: TGTGTCAGCTCAACGGGACAGGGAGGCACCGGGGAGCTGTTTTTT. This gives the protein CVSSTGQGGTGELFF.

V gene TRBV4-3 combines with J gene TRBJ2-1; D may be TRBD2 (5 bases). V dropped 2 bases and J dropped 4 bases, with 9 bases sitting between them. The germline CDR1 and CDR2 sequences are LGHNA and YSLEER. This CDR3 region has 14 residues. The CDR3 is CASSQSGGYNEQFF. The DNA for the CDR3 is TGCGCCAGCAGCCAAAGCGGCGGGTACAATGAGCAGTTCTTC.

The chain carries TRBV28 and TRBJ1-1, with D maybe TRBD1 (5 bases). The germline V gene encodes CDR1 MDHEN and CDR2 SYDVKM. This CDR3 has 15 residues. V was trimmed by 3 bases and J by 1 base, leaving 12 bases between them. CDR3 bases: TGTGCCAGCAGTTTTTTATCTGGGGCGAACACTGAAGCTTTCTTT. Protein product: CASSFLSGANTEAFF.

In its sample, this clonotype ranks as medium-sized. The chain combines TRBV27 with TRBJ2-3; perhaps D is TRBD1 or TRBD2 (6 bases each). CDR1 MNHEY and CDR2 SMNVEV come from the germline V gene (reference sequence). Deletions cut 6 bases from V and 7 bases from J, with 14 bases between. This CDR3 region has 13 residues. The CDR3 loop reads CASRTGGVNTQYF. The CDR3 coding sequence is TGTGCCAGCAGGACAGGCGGGGTGAATACGCAGTATTTT.

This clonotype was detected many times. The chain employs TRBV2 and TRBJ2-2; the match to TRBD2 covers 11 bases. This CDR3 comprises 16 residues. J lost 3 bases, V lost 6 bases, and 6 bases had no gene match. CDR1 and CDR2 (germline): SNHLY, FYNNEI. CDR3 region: CASRLTSGSYTGELFF. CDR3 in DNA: TGTGCCAGCAGACTTACTAGCGGGAGCTACACCGGGGAGCTGTTTTTT.

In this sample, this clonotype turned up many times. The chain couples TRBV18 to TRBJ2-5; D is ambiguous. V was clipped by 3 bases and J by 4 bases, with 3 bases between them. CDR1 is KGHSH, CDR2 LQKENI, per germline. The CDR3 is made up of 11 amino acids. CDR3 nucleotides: TGTGCCAGCTCACCGGGAGAGACCCAGTACTTC. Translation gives CASSPGETQYF.

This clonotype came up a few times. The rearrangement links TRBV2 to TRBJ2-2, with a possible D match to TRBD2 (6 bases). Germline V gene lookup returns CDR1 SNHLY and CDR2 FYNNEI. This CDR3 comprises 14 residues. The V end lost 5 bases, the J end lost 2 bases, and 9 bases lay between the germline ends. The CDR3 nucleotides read TGTGCCAGCAGTCGGGAGACAAACACCGGGGAGCTGTTTTTT. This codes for CASSRETNTGELFF. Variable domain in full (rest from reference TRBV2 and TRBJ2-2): EPEVTQTPSHQVTQMGQEVILRCVPISNHLYFYWYRQILGQKVEFLVSFYNNEISEKSEIFDDQFSVERPDGSNFTLKIRSTKLEDSAMYFCASSRETNTGELFFGEGSRLTVL.

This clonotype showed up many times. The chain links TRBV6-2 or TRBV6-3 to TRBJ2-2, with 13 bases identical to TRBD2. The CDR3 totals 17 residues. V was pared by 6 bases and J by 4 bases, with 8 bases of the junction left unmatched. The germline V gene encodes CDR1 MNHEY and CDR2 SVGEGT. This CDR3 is CASRPGTSGISTGELFF. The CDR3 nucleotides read TGTGCCAGCAGGCCCGGGACTAGCGGGATAAGCACCGGGGAGCTGTTTTTT.

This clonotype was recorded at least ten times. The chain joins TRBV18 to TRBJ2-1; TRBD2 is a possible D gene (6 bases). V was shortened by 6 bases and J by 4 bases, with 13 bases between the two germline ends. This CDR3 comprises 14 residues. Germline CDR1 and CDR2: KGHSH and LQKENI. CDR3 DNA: TGTGCCAGCTCCCTCGGTGGACTATACAATGAGCAGTTCTTC. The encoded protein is CASSLGGLYNEQFF.

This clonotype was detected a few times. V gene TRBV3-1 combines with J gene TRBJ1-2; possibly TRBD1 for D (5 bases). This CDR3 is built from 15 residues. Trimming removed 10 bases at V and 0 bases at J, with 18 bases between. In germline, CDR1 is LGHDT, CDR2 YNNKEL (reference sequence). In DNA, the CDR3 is TGTGCCACCTGGGGGAGAGAGAACGCTAACTATGGCTACACCTTC. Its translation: CATWGRENANYGYTF.

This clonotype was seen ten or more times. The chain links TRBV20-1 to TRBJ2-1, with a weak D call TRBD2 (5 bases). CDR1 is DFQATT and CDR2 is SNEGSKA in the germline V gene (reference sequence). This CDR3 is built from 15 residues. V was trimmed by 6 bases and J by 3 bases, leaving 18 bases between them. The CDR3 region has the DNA TGCAGTGCCCTCAGCCAGGCGGGCCGCTACAATGAGCAGTTCTTC. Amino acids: CSALSQAGRYNEQFF.

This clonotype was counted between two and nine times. The CDR3 DNA reads TGTGCCAGCAGTTGGCACCGGATAAATAACAATGAGCAGTTCTTC. This gives the protein CASSWHRINNNEQFF. The chain carries TRBV12-3 or TRBV12-4 and TRBJ2-1; no reliable D call. Trimming stripped 4 bases from V and 5 bases from J, with 15 bases between. This CDR3 region has 15 residues.

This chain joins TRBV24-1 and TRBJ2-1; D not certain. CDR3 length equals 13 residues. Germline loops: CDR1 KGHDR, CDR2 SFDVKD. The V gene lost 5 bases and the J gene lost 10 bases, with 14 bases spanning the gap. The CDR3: CATSAGWTAEQFF. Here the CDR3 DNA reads TGTGCCACCAGTGCGGGCTGGACGGCAGAGCAGTTCTTC.

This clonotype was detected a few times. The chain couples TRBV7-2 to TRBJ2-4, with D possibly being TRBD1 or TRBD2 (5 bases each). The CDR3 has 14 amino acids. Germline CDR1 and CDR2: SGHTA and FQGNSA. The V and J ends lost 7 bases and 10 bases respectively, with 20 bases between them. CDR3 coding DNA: TGTGCCAGCACCCAGGGTTCGCTAGCCTGGATTCAGTACTTC. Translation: CASTQGSLAWIQYF.

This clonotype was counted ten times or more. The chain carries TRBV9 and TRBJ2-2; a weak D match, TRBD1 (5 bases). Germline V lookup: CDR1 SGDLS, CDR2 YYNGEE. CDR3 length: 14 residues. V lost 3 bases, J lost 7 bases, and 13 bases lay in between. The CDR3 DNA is TGTGCCAGCAGCGCCCAGGGTTCCATCGGGGAGCTGTTTTTT. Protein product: CASSAQGSIGELFF. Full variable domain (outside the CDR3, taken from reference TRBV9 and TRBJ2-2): DSGVTQTPKHLITATGQRVTLRCSPRSGDLSVYWYQQSLDQGLQFLIQYYNGEERAKGNILERFSAQQFPDLHSELNLSSLELGDSALYFCASSAQGSIGELFFGEGSRLTVL.

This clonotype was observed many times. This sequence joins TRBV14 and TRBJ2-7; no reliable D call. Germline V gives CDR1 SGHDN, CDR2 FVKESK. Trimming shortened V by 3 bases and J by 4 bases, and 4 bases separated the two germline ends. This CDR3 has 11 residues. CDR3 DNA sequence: TGTGCCAGCAGCCAGGCTTACGAGCAGTACTTC. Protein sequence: CASSQAYEQYF.

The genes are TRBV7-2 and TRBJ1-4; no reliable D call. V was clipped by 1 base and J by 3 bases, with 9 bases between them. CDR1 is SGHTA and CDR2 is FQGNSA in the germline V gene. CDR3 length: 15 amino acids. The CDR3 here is CASSLGTVPNEKLFF. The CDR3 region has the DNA TGTGCCAGCAGCTTAGGGACCGTCCCTAATGAAAAACTGTTTTTT.

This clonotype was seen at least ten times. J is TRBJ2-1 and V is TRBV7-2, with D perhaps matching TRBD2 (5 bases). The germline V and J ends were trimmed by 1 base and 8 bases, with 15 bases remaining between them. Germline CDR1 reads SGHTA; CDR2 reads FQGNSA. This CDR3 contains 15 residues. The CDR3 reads CASSLGGGRFYEQFF. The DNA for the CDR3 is TGTGCCAGCAGCTTAGGTGGCGGGCGGTTCTATGAGCAGTTCTTC.